These 28 T cell receptor beta chains came from one sample sequenced in a study of CD8+ T cells in alopecia areata. Following extraction, RNA underwent reverse transcription to cDNA, which served as the sequencing template. TCRdb's copy holds only in-frame clones and misses some; the assay was immunoSEQ multiplex PCR. The repertoire holds a few hundred thousand clones, with less than 50% as singletons. The treatment here: oral pan-JAK inhibitor, 5-10 mg twice daily. The sample in question was CD4+ T cells sorted from blood, obtained between weeks 36 and 40, from a patient treated with tofacitinib. The receptor set was obtained from a human donor with alopecia areata.

This chain links TRBV11-2 with TRBJ2-5, with 7 bases fitting TRBD1. Looked up from germline, CDR1 is SGHAT and CDR2 is FQNNGV. CDR3 length: 16 residues. The J segment lost 0 bases and the V segment lost 7 bases, leaving 11 bases of the junction unmatched. CDR3 region: CASNSDRGGYQETQYF. The CDR3 DNA is TGTGCCAGCAACTCAGACCGAGGGGGCTACCAAGAGACCCAGTACTTC.

This clone has a handful of counts. The gene calls are TRBV27 and TRBJ1-2; D gene unclear. CDR3 length: 16 amino acids. With 1 base removed from V and 2 bases from J, the gap between germline ends came to 14 bases. The V gene's germline CDR1 is MNHEY and CDR2 SMNVEV (reference sequence). The CDR3 bases are TGTGCCAGCAGTTTATTTTTAGATGGGCAGAACTATGGCTACACCTTC. Translation gives CASSLFLDGQNYGYTF.

The rearrangement joins TRBV7-8 to TRBJ2-3; D may be TRBD2 (5 bases). This CDR3 region has 13 residues. Trimming took off 4 bases at V and 5 bases at J, with 10 bases between the two ends. Germline V gene lookup returns CDR1 SGHVS and CDR2 FQNEAQ. CDR3 nucleotides: TGTGCCAGCAGCTCTCTTCGGGGAGATACGCAGTATTTT. This translates into CASSSLRGDTQYF.

Only a few counts were recorded for this clone. J is TRBJ2-3 and V is TRBV29-1; 11 nucleotides agree with TRBD2. Germline CDR1 is SQVTM and CDR2 is ANQGSEA. Germline trimming cut 6 bases from V and 7 bases from J; bases unmatched to any gene: 9. The CDR3 sequence is 14 residues long. CDR3 amino acids: CSVVNSGRVNTQYF. In nucleotides, the CDR3 is TGCAGCGTCGTGAATAGCGGGAGGGTGAATACGCAGTATTTT.

This clone was counted a few times. The chain carries TRBV11-2 and TRBJ2-7, with TRBD1 matching over 9 bases. V dropped 5 bases and J dropped 5; count of bases not matched to a gene: 7. CDR1 and CDR2 from the germline V gene are SGHAT and FQNNGV. The CDR3 has 14 residues. The CDR3: CASSQRDRAHEQYF. The CDR3 nucleotides read TGTGCCAGCAGCCAGCGGGACAGGGCTCACGAGCAGTACTTC.

In this sample, this clone turned up a few times. The chain employs TRBV29-1 and TRBJ2-1, with D tentatively TRBD1 (5 bases). Germline lookup yields CDR1 SQVTM and CDR2 ANQGSEA. The CDR3 is 13 residues long. V lost 6 bases and J lost 6, with 15 bases in between. The chain's CDR3 is CSVRARAANEQFF. The CDR3 DNA reads as TGCAGCGTCCGTGCCAGGGCCGCCAATGAGCAGTTCTTC.

In this sample, this clone turned up a few times. This chain uses TRBV6-1 with TRBJ1-2; D is unresolved. Germline V CDR1 and CDR2: MNHNS, SASEGT. The CDR3 spans 13 residues. The V and J ends lost 10 bases and 4 bases respectively, with 16 bases between them. The CDR3 protein is CATVGQTTYGYTF. CDR3 nucleotides: TGTGCCACCGTGGGCCAGACTACCTATGGCTACACCTTC.

The CDR3 reads CATSRGVYTDTQYF. The CDR3 DNA reads as TGTGCCACCAGCAGAGGTGTATACACAGATACGCAGTATTTT. This rearrangement joins TRBV15 to TRBJ2-3; no firm D call. CDR1 and CDR2 (germline): LNHNV, YYDKDF (reference sequence). CDR3 length equals 14 residues. Trimming left V 1 base short and J 2 bases short, with 7 bases between.

The chain employs TRBV9 and TRBJ2-1; TRBD2 aligns across 8 bases. J lost 4 bases, V lost 4 bases, and 7 bases had no gene match. The CDR3 covers 15 residues. Germline V lookup: CDR1 SGDLS, CDR2 YYNGEE. The CDR3 here is CASSLTSGAYNEQFF. The CDR3 DNA is TGTGCCAGCAGCCTCACTAGCGGAGCTTACAATGAGCAGTTCTTC.

J is TRBJ2-7 and V is TRBV30; D possibly corresponds to TRBD1 (5 bases). The V end was cut by 0 bases, the J end by 1 base, with 10 bases between. Germline CDR1 GTSNPN, CDR2 SVGIG (reference sequence). This CDR3 is built from 14 residues. CDR3 coding DNA: TGTGCCTGGAGTGTGCAGGGTAATTCCTACGAGCAGTACTTC. It encodes CAWSVQGNSYEQYF.

This chain links TRBV19 with TRBJ2-7, with 8 bases fitting TRBD2. Germline CDR1 and CDR2: LNHDA and SQIVND (reference sequence). The junction had 5 bases not matched to a gene; V was cut back by 5 bases and J by 2 bases. The CDR3 totals 14 residues. As DNA, the CDR3 is TGTGCCAGTAGTCCCGTGGGACTAGCCTACGAGCAGTACTTC. It codes for CASSPVGLAYEQYF.

The chain employs TRBV19 and TRBJ2-6; D unresolved. V lost 1 base to trimming and J lost 2 bases, with 6 bases between them. This CDR3 has 15 amino acids. Germline lookup yields CDR1 LNHDA and CDR2 SQIVND (reference sequence). The CDR3 region is CASSIAVTGANVLTF. In DNA form, the CDR3 reads TGTGCCAGTAGTATAGCTGTCACTGGGGCCAACGTCCTGACTTTC. The variable domain in full, completed from reference TRBV19 and TRBJ2-6, reads DGGITQSPKYLFRKEGQNVTLSCEQNLNHDAMYWYRQDPGQGLRLIYYSQIVNDFQKGDIAEGYSVSREKKESFPLTVTSAQKNPTAFYLCASSIAVTGANVLTFGAGSRLTVL.

The table lists this clone with a few counts. J is TRBJ2-3 and V is TRBV15, with 13 bases that match TRBD2. Trimming cost V 5 bases and J 5 bases; bases outside gene matches: 1. CDR3 size: 14 residues. Germline CDR1 LNHNV, CDR2 YYDKDF (reference sequence). CDR3 protein: CATSRLAGGDTQYF. The CDR3 DNA reads TGTGCCACCAGCCGACTAGCGGGAGGAGATACGCAGTATTTT.

The chain couples TRBV20-1 to TRBJ1-1, with 7 bases lining up with TRBD1. The V and J ends lost 3 bases and 11 bases, in that order; junction bases with no gene match: 6. Per the germline V gene, CDR1 is DFQATT and CDR2 is SNEGSKA (reference sequence). CDR3 size: 11 residues. The CDR3 DNA is TGCAGTGCTAGGACAGGGAGGGAGGCTTTCTTT. The encoded protein is CSARTGREAFF.

There are a few counts of this clone. The J gene is TRBJ2-5, the V gene TRBV29-1, with D uncertain. Germline CDR1 and CDR2: SQVTM and ANQGSEA. V lost 5 bases and J 3 bases, leaving 16 bases between the germline ends. This CDR3 has 14 amino acids. In nucleotides, the CDR3 is TGCAGCGTTAGATCGGGCTTCGAGGAAGAGACCCAGTACTTC. Translation gives CSVRSGFEEETQYF.

This chain links TRBV30 with TRBJ2-7; TRBD2 matches 10 bases. CDR1 is GTSNPN and CDR2 is SVGIG in the germline V gene (reference sequence). J lost 2 bases, V lost 5 bases, and 6 bases had no gene match. The CDR3 has 14 residues. DNA for the CDR3: TGTGCCTGGTCCGGACTAGCGGATCCCTACGAGCAGTACTTC. This translates into CAWSGLADPYEQYF.

V gene TRBV11-2 combines with J gene TRBJ2-3, with 10 bases fitting TRBD2. With 3 bases clipped from V and 1 base from J, the junction kept 4 bases outside the gene matches. This CDR3 contains 16 residues. CDR1 SGHAT and CDR2 FQNNGV come from the germline V gene. The CDR3 sequence: CASSLELAGRTDTQYF. In nucleotides, the CDR3 is TGTGCCAGCAGCTTGGAACTAGCGGGGCGCACAGATACGCAGTATTTT.

In the case of this clone: One end of the junction fails to match germline, which may point to a read error. This chain connects TRBV7-7 to TRBJ2-3; no firm D call. This CDR3 is built from 15 residues. Germline CDR1 SSHAT, CDR2 FNYEAQ (reference sequence). CDR3 nucleotide sequence: TGTGCTAGCAGCCGCAACCCATCTAGCACAGATACGCAGTATTTT. It yields the protein CASSRNPSSTDTQYF.

Notes on this clone: Distinct nucleotide sequences in the sample also encode this CDR3. The J gene is TRBJ2-2, the V gene TRBV29-1; 9 nucleotides match TRBD1. Germline V gene sequence: CDR1 SQVTM, CDR2 ANQGSEA. With 7 bases clipped from V and 6 bases from J, the junction kept 6 bases outside the gene matches. The CDR3 is made up of 13 amino acids. In DNA, the CDR3 is TGCAGCGCGGGACAGGGAGGAGCCGGGGAGCTGTTTTTT. Translation gives CSAGQGGAGELFF.

J is TRBJ2-5 and V is TRBV7-9; D is perhaps TRBD1 (5 bases). Trimming pared 5 bases from V and 5 bases from J, leaving 18 bases between. The CDR3 runs to 15 residues. The V gene's germline CDR1 is SEHNR and CDR2 FQNEAQ (reference sequence). The CDR3 sequence is CASSLTTGYGETQYF. CDR3 nucleotide sequence: TGTGCCAGCAGCCTAACTACAGGTTATGGGGAGACCCAGTACTTC.

The chain recombines TRBV20-1 with TRBJ2-1; D uncertain. The CDR3 sequence is 11 residues long. Germline loops: CDR1 DFQATT, CDR2 SNEGSKA (reference sequence). The ends were cut back, 3 bases at V and 8 bases at J, with 8 bases in the middle. CDR3 bases: TGCAGTGCTAGGGAGACCGATGAGCAGTTCTTC. Protein product: CSARETDEQFF.

J is TRBJ1-5 and V is TRBV30, with a possible D match to TRBD1 (5 bases). Germline lookup yields CDR1 GTSNPN and CDR2 SVGIG (reference sequence). CDR3 size: 16 residues. Trimming took 3 bases from V and 0 from J, leaving 15 bases between them. The CDR3 nucleotides read TGTGCCTGGAGGGCAGGGTCGTCCTATAGCAATCAGCCCCAGCATTTT. Its protein is CAWRAGSSYSNQPQHF.

This clone was counted only a few times. CDR3 amino acids: CASSKSGSQETQYF. The DNA for the CDR3 is TGTGCCAGCTCAAAAAGCGGGAGTCAGGAGACCCAGTACTTC. The V and J genes are TRBV18 and TRBJ2-5; the match to TRBD2 covers 8 bases. The CDR3 sequence is 14 residues long. Germline trimming cut 5 bases from V and 5 bases from J; bases unmatched to any gene: 7. From germline, CDR1 is KGHSH and CDR2 LQKENI.

V is TRBV9 and J is TRBJ2-5; 7 nucleotides line up with TRBD1. The junction had 10 bases not matched to a gene; V was cut back by 4 bases and J by 4 bases. Germline CDR1 is SGDLS and CDR2 is YYNGEE. This CDR3 region has 15 residues. The CDR3 spells CASSTRQGLRETQYF. CDR3 nucleotide sequence: TGTGCCAGCAGCACAAGACAGGGTCTTAGAGAGACCCAGTACTTC.

V usage is TRBV27 and J usage is TRBJ2-3; tentatively, D is TRBD1 (6 bases). Per germline, CDR1 MNHEY and CDR2 SMNVEV (reference sequence). V was clipped by 3 bases and J by 2 bases, with 12 bases between them. The CDR3 runs to 15 residues. The CDR3 bases are TGTGCCAGCAGTTTGGAAACAGGGTACACAGATACGCAGTATTTT. Translating gives CASSLETGYTDTQYF.

The DNA for the CDR3 is TGTGCCAGCAGCTTAACACTAAGCGCCGGGACCCTGGCCGGGGAGCTGTTTTTT. It encodes CASSLTLSAGTLAGELFF. J is TRBJ2-2 and V is TRBV9; D assignment may be TRBD1 or TRBD2 (5 bases each). The V gene lost 4 bases and the J gene lost 6 bases, with 25 bases spanning the gap. The CDR3 covers 18 residues. Germline assignment: CDR1 SGDLS and CDR2 YYNGEE.

About this clone itself: At one end, the junction sequence differs from germline, possibly due to a read error. The chain has TRBV29-1 and TRBJ2-6; TRBD1 might be the D (6 bases). CDR1 is SQVTM, CDR2 ANQGSEA, per germline. The CDR3 loop spans 14 amino acids. CDR3 DNA: TGCAGCGTTGTTGCAGGGGACGGGGCCAGCGTCCTGACTTTC. As protein: CSVVAGDGASVLTF.

As concerns this clone: This sample also contains other DNA sequences that code for the same CDR3. The gene calls are TRBV29-1 and TRBJ1-1; no clear D gene. The CDR3 is made up of 13 amino acids. The germline V and J ends were trimmed by 3 bases and 0 bases, with 8 bases remaining between them. The V gene's germline CDR1 is SQVTM and CDR2 ANQGSEA. The CDR3 sequence is CSVEGRMNTEAFF. The CDR3 coding sequence is TGCAGCGTTGAGGGCAGAATGAACACTGAAGCTTTCTTT.